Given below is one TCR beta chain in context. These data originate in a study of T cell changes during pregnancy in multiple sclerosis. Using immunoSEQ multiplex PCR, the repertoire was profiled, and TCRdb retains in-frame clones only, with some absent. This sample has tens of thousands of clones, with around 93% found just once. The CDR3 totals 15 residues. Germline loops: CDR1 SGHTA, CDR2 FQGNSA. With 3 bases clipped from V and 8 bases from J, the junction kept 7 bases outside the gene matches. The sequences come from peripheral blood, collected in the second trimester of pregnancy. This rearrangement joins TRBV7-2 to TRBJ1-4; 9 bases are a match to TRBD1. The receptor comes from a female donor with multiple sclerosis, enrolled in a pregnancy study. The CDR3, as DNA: TGTGCCAGCAGCTTCATCGGGACAGGGAACGAAAAACTGTTTTTT. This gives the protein CASSFIGTGNEKLFF.